These 8 T cell receptor beta chains were sequenced from one sample in a study of T cell changes during pregnancy in multiple sclerosis. The method was immunoSEQ multiplex PCR; TCRdb's version includes in-frame clones alone and lacks a portion of them. The data show 65,000 to 80,000 clones, with 90% seen just once and about 1.5% held by the top ten. This specimen was peripheral blood, taken in the third trimester of pregnancy. These receptor sequences come from a female donor with multiple sclerosis, enrolled in a pregnancy study.

The chain combines TRBV6-1 with TRBJ2-7; D is possibly TRBD2 (6 bases). CDR3 length: 11 amino acids. Trimming cost V 11 bases and J 3 bases, with 11 bases left between them. Looked up from germline, CDR1 is MNHNS and CDR2 is SASEGT. The CDR3 region is CAGGDRYEQYF. CDR3 in DNA: TGTGCCGGAGGGGACCGCTACGAGCAGTACTTC.

The V call is TRBV5-1, the J call TRBJ2-3, with D possibly being TRBD1 (5 bases). CDR3 size: 12 residues. V was clipped by 5 bases and J by 5 bases, with 9 bases between them. From germline, CDR1 is SGHRS and CDR2 YFSETQ. CDR3 protein: CASRQGIDTQYF. The CDR3 nucleotides read TGCGCCAGCAGGCAGGGTATAGATACGCAGTATTTT. Supplemented by reference TRBV5-1 and TRBJ2-3, the full variable domain reads KAGVTQTPRYLIKTRGQQVTLSCSPISGHRSVSWYQQTPGQGLQFLFEYFSETQRNKGNFPGRFSGRQFSNSRSEMNVSTLELGDSALYLCASRQGIDTQYFGPGTRLTVL.

Of note for this clone: This sample also contains other DNA sequences that code for the same CDR3. This rearrangement joins TRBV11-3 to TRBJ2-1, with 10 bases lining up with TRBD2. V shed 1 base and J 3 bases; nucleotides not matched to a gene: 0. This CDR3 comprises 15 residues. Germline CDR1 SGHNT, CDR2 YENEEA. CDR3 DNA: TGTGCCAGCAGCTTAGGGACTAGCGGCTACAATGAGCAGTTCTTC. Its protein is CASSLGTSGYNEQFF.

V usage is TRBV4-3 and J usage is TRBJ1-2; D gene unclear. This CDR3 has 15 residues. In germline, CDR1 is LGHNA, CDR2 YSLEER. With 1 base removed from V and 0 bases from J, the gap between germline ends came to 9 bases. Written as DNA, the CDR3 is TGCGCCAGCAGCCAAGGACTGCAGACTAACTATGGCTACACCTTC. Its protein product is CASSQGLQTNYGYTF.

This chain connects TRBV2 to TRBJ1-4, with 11 bases lining up with TRBD1. The CDR3 is 16 amino acids. CDR1 SNHLY and CDR2 FYNNEI come from the germline V gene. The trim removed 7 bases at V and 5 bases at J, leaving 9 bases unmatched. The CDR3 protein is CASNPGQGVRNEKLFF. The CDR3, as DNA: TGTGCCAGCAATCCGGGACAGGGGGTGCGGAATGAAAAACTGTTTTTT.

The V gene is TRBV10-3, the J gene TRBJ1-1; D is unresolved. This CDR3 is 14 amino acids long. Germline V gene lookup returns CDR1 ENHRY and CDR2 SYGVKD. V shed 6 bases and J shed 1 base, with 12 bases lying between them. CDR3 residues: CAIRASNGNTEAFF. CDR3 in DNA: TGTGCCATCAGAGCCTCCAACGGGAACACTGAAGCTTTCTTT.

The rearrangement uses TRBV7-9 and TRBJ2-7; D not certain. The CDR3 covers 16 residues. The germline gives CDR1 SEHNR, CDR2 FQNEAQ (reference sequence). V gave up 1 base and J gave up 0 bases, with 13 bases separating them. The CDR3 nucleotides read TGTGCCAGCAGCTTAGGTTGGCCACGAAGCTCCTACGAGCAGTACTTC. Translating gives CASSLGWPRSSYEQYF.

This chain links TRBV6-6 with TRBJ1-1; 8 bases fit TRBD1. Germline V CDR1 and CDR2: MNHNY, SVGAGI (reference sequence). This CDR3 contains 13 residues. V was pared by 4 bases and J by 7 bases, with 5 bases of the junction left unmatched. CDR3: CASSLDRDNEAFF. In DNA form, the CDR3 reads TGTGCCAGCAGTTTGGACAGGGATAATGAAGCTTTCTTT.